This paragraph covers one T cell receptor (beta chain) sequence. As yet, its antigen is unknown. CDR3 size: 16 residues. Deletions cut 4 bases from V and 9 bases from J, with 21 bases between. The germline V gene encodes CDR1 SGHTA and CDR2 FQGNSA. The data derive from a study of PD-1 blockade in classical Hodgkin lymphoma. Overall study: Nivolumab was administered to patients intravenously at 3 mg/kg every 2 weeks. Study conclusions and caveats: It was among complete responders that baseline diversity resembled that of newly diagnosed patients. Exclusion removed patients who began nivolumab under 1 year after ASCT.

Every patient relapsed after autologous stem cell transplantation, and brentuximab vedotin exposure varied. Measured with immunoSEQ multiplex PCR; TCRdb has only the in-frame clones, and not every one. The data show about 63,000 clones, 88% seen once. This clonotype was obtained from a human donor with classical Hodgkin lymphoma. The input for sequencing was peripheral blood mononuclear cells (PBMCs), taken before the second cycle of nivolumab. V and J are TRBV7-2 and TRBJ1-4; D is ambiguous. The CDR3 sequence: CASSSLAGGVPKKLFF. Written as DNA, the CDR3 is TGTGCCAGCAGCTCCTTGGCAGGTGGGGTGCCAAAAAAACTGTTTTTT.